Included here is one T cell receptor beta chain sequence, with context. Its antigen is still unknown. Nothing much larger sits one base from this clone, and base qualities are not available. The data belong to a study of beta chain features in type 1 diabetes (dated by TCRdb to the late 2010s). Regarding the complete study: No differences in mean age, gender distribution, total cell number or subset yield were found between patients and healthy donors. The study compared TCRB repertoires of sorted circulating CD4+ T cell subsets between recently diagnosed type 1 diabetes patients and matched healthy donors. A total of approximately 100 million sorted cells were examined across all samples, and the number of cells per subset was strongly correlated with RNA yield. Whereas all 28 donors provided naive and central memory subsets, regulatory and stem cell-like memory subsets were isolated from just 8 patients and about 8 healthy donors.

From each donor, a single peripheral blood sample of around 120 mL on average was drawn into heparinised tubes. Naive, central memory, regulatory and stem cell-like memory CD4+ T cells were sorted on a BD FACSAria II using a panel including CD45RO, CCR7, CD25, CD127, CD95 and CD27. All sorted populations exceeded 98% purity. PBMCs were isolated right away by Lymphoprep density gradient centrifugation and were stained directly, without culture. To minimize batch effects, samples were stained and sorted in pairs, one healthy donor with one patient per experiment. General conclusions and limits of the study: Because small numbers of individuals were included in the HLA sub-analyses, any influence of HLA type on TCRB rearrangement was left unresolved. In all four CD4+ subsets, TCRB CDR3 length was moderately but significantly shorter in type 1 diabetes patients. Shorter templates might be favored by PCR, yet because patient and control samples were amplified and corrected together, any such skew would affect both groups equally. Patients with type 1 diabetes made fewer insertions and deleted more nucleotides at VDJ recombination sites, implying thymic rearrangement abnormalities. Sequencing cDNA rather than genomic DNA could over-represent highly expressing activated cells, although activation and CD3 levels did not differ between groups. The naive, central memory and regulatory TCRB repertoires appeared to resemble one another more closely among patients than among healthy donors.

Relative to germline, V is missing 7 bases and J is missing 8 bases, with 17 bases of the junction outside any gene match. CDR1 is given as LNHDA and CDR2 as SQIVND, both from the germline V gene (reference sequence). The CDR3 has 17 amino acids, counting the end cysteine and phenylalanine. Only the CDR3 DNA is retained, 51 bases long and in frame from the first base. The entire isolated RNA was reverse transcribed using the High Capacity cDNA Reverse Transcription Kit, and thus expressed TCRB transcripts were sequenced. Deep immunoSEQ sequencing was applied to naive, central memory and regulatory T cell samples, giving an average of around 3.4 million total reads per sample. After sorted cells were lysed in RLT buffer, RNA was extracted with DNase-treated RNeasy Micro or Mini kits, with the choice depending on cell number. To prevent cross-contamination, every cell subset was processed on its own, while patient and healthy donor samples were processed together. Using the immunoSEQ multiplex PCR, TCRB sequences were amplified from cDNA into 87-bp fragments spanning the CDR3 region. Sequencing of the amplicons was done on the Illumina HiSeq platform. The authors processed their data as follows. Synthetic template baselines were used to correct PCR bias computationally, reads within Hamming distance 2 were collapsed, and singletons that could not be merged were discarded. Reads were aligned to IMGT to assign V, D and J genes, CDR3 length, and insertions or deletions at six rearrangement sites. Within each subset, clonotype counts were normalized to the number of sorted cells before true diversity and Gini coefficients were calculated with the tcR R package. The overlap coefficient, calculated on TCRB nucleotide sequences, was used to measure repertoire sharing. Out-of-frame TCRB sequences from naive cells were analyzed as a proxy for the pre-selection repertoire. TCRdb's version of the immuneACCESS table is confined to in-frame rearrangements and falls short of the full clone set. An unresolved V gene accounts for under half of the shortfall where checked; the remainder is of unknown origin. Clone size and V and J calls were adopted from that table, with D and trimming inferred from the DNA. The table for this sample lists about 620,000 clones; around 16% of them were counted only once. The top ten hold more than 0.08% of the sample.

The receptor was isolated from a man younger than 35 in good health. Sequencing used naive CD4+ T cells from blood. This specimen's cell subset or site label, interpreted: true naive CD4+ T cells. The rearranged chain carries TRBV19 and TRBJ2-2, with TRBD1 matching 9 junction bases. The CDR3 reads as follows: CASTRTGVLDWSGELFF. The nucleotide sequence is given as TGTGCCAGTACCCGGACAGGGGTACTAGATTGGTCTGGGGAGCTGTTTTTT. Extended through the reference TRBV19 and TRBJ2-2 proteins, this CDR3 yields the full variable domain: DGGITQSPKYLFRKEGQNVTLSCEQNLNHDAMYWYRQDPGQGLRLIYYSQIVNDFQKGDIAEGYSVSREKKESFPLTVTSAQKNPTAFYLCASTRTGVLDWSGELFFGEGSRLTVL.